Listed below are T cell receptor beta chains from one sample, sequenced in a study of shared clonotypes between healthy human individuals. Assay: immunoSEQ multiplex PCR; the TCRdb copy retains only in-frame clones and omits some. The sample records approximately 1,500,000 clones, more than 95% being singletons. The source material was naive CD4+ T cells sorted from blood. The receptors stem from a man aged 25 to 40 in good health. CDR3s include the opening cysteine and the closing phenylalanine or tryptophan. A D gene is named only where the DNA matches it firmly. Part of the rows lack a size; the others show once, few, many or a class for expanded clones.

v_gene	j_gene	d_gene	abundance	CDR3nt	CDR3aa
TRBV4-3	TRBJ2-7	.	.	TGCGCCAGCAGCCAAGCCCAGGTTACCTACGAGCAGTACTTC	CASSQAQVTYEQYF
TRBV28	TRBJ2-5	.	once	TGTGCCAGCAGTTCTCGTGATATAGAGACCCAGTACTTC	CASSSRDIETQYF
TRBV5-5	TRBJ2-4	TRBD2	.	TGTGCCAGCAGCTTGGACGGACTAGCGGGAGGGCCTGTAGAAAACATTCAGTACTTC	CASSLDGLAGGPVENIQYF
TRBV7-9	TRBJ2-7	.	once	TGTGCCAGCAGCCCGGTCTTTGCCTCCTACGAGCAGTACTTC	CASSPVFASYEQYF
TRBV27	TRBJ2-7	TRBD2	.	TGTGCCAGCAGTTTATCCGTACTAGCGTCCTACGAGCAGTACTTC	CASSLSVLASYEQYF
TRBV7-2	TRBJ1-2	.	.	TGTGCCAGCAGCCCCCACCCAGGCGGGTATGGCTACACCTTC	CASSPHPGGYGYTF
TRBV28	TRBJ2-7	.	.	TGTGCCAGCAGTTTGACCCAAGCCTTGTCGGGGGTTTCGTGGGAGCAGTACTTC	CASSLTQALSGVSWEQYF
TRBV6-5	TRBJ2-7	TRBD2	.	TGTGCCAGCAGTTTACTAGCGGGAGTCTCCGAGCAGTACTTC	CASSLLAGVSEQYF
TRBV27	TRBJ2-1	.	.	TGTGCCAGCAGTCCCTATTTGACAGCCTACAATGAGCAGTTCTTC	CASSPYLTAYNEQFF
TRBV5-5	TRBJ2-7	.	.	TGTGCCAGCAGAAAGGGGACGGCCTACGAGCAGTACTTC	CASRKGTAYEQYF
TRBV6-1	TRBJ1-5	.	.	TGTGCCAGCAGTGAAGGTGTAAACCAGCCCCAGCATTTT	CASSEGVNQPQHF
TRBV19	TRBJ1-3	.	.	TGTGCCAGTAGTTCCGGGAGAGGCTGGAACACCATATATTTT	CASSSGRGWNTIYF
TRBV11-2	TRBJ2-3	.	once	TGTGCCAGCAGCACAGGGATCTTAGATACGCAGTATTTT	CASSTGILDTQYF
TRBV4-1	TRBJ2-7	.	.	TGCGCCAGCAGCCAAGCGATGGTGACCGGTCCCCCCTACGAGCAGTACTTC	CASSQAMVTGPPYEQYF
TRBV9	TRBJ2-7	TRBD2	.	TGTGCCAGCAGCGGGGGACTAGCGGGCTTCCAGGAGCAGTACTTC	CASSGGLAGFQEQYF
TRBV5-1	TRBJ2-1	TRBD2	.	TGCGCCAGCAGCTTGGCTAGCGGGGTATACAATGAGCAGTTCTTC	CASSLASGVYNEQFF
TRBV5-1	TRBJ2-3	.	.	TGCGCCAGCAGCCCCCTTCTCTGGGATACGCAGTATTTT	CASSPLLWDTQYF
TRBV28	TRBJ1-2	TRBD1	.	TGTGCCAGCAGCTCGACAGGGTCTGCCTATGGCTACACCTTC	CASSSTGSAYGYTF
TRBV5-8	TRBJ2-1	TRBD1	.	TGTGCCAGCAGCTTGATCACAGGGGGCGATGAGCAGTTCTTC	CASSLITGGDEQFF
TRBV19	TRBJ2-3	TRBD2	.	TGTGCCAGTAGTCAGGGACTAGGGGGCACAGATACGCAGTATTTT	CASSQGLGGTDTQYF
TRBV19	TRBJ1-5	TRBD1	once	TGTGCCAGTAGTCACCGGGACAGGGGCTTCAATCAGCCCCAGCATTTT	CASSHRDRGFNQPQHF
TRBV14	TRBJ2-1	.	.	TGTGCCAGCAGCCAGACTGGACAGAGATCTTACAATGAGCAGTTCTTC	CASSQTGQRSYNEQFF
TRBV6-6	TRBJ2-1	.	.	TGTGCCAGCAGGGGGGACTCCTCCTACAATGAGCAGTTCTTC	CASRGDSSYNEQFF
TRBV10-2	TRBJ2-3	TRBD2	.	TGCGCCAGCAGTGAGACGGGACTAGCGTCCCCAGATACGCAGTATTTT	CASSETGLASPDTQYF
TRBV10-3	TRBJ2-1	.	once	TGTGCCACGAGGACTACCTACAATGAGCAGTTCTTC	CATRTTYNEQFF
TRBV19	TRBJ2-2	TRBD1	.	TGTGCCAGTAGGACCGGGACAGGGTGGGCGAACACCGGGGAGCTGTTTTTT	CASRTGTGWANTGELFF
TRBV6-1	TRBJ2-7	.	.	TGTGCCAGCACCTTCACAGGTCCCTACGAGCAGTACTTC	CASTFTGPYEQYF
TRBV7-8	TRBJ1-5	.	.	TGTGCCAGCAGCTTAGGAGGCGATAATCAGCCCCAGCATTTT	CASSLGGDNQPQHF
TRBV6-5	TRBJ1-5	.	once	TGTGCCAGCAGTTACCTGACGGAACGCAATCAGCCCCAGCATTTT	CASSYLTERNQPQHF
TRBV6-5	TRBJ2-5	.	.	TGTGCCAGCAGTTCCCCCGGCCGGGACGGGGAGACCCAGTACTTC	CASSSPGRDGETQYF
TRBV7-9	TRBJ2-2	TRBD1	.	TGTGCCAGCATCAACTTGATGGGGACAGGGGTCACCGGGGAGCTGTTTTTT	CASINLMGTGVTGELFF
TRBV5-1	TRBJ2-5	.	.	TGCGCCAGCAGTGTTGGTGGACGTTTCCAAGAGACCCAGTACTTC	CASSVGGRFQETQYF
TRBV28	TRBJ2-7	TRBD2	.	TGTGCCATTTCCCGGGCGGGGGGCTACGAGCAGTACTTC	CAISRAGGYEQYF
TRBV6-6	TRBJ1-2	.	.	TGTGCCAGCAGTTACAGGGCGAACTATGGCTACACCTTC	CASSYRANYGYTF
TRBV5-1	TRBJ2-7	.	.	TGCGCCAGCAGCCCGCAGGCAACCTCCTACGAGCAGTACTTC	CASSPQATSYEQYF